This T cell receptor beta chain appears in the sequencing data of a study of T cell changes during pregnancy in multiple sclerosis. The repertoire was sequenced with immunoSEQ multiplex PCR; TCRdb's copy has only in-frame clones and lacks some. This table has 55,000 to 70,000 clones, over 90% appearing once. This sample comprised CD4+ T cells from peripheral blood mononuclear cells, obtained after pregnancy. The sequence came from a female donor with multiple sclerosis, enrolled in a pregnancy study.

The CDR3 bases are TGTGCCAGCAGCCAAGATTCGACAGGGGGCATCTCCTACGAGCAGTACTTC. Its protein is CASSQDSTGGISYEQYF. V is TRBV4-2 and J is TRBJ2-7; 10 positions agree with TRBD1. The CDR3 is 17 residues long. Germline CDR1 is LGHNA and CDR2 is YNFKEQ. After removal of 0 bases from V and 0 bases from J, the junction contained 5 bases not matched to a gene.